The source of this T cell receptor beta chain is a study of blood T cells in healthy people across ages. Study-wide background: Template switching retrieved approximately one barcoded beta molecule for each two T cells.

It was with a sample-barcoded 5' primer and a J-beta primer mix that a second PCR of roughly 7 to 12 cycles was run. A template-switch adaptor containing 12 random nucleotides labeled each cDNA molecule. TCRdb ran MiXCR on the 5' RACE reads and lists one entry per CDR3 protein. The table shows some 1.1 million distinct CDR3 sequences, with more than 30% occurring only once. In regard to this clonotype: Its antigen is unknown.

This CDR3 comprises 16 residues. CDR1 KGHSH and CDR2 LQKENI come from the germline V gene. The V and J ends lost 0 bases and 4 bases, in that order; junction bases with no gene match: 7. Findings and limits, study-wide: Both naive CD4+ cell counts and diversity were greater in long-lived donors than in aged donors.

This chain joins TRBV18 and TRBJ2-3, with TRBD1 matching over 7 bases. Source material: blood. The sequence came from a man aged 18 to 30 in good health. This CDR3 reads CASSPPGGTDPDTQYF. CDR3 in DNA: TGTGCCAGCTCACCACCGGGTGGGACAGACCCAGATACGCAGTATTTT. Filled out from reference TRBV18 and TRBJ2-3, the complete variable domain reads NAGVMQNPRHLVRRRGQEARLRCSPMKGHSHVYWYRQLPEEGLKFMVYLQKENIIDESGMPKERFSAEFPKEGPSILRIQQVVRGDSAAYFCASSPPGGTDPDTQYFGPGTRLTVL.